This is a list of T cell receptor beta chains from one sample in a study of technical replicates of blood from several donors. Generated by immunoSEQ multiplex PCR, the TCRdb table keeps only in-frame clones and is missing some. The sample records fewer than 85,000 clones, 96% being singletons. The specimen sequenced was T cells isolated from PBMCs. The receptors originated from a human donor in good health. Each CDR3 is given with its conserved first and last residue. A D gene is named only where the DNA matches it firmly. Clone size is stated in some rows and not others, as once, few, many or a class when expanded.

>NA|NA|TRBJ1-1|TRBV19
TGTGCCACCGTCCGCGGGGACACTGAAGCTTTCTTT
CATVRGDTEAFF
>TRBD1|NA|TRBJ2-3|TRBV9
TGTGCCAGCAGCGTATTCCGGGACAGATACACAGATACGCAGTATTTT
CASSVFRDRYTDTQYF
>NA|NA|TRBJ2-1|TRBV30
TGTGCCTGGAGTGTCGCGGGTCCTATAGGTGAGCAGTTCTTC
CAWSVAGPIGEQFF
>NA|NA|TRBJ2-1|TRBV7-3
TGTGCCAGCAGCCCCTCTGGGGTAGCGGAGTACAATGAGCAGTTCTTC
CASSPSGVAEYNEQFF
>TRBD2|NA|TRBJ2-3|TRBV5-4
TGTGCCAGCAGCTTGGCGGGAGGAGAGACAGATACGCAGTATTTT
CASSLAGGETDTQYF
>NA|NA|TRBJ1-3|TRBV6-5
TGTGCCAGCAGTTACGGGGCCGGCCGCTCTGGAAACACCATATATTTT
CASSYGAGRSGNTIYF
>TRBD2|NA|TRBJ2-5|TRBV5-4
TGTGCCAGCAGCTTCTCCGCGGGAGAGACTGAGACCCAGTACTTC
CASSFSAGETETQYF
>NA|NA|TRBJ1-5|TRBV10-3
TGTGCCATCAGTGCCGGCAATCAGCCCCAGCATTTT
CAISAGNQPQHF
>NA|NA|TRBJ1-5|TRBV30
TGTGCCTGGAGAGGGGGGGGCCTTCAGCCCCAGCATTTT
CAWRGGGLQPQHF
>NA|NA|TRBJ2-7|TRBV6-1
TGTGCCAGCAGTGAAGTCGGGTACGAGCAGTACTTC
CASSEVGYEQYF
>TRBD2|NA|TRBJ2-1|TRBV9
TGTGCCAGCAGCGGGGGTACCGGGACTAGCATCGATGAGCAGTTCTTC
CASSGGTGTSIDEQFF
>TRBD1|NA|TRBJ2-3|TRBV28
TGTGCCAGCAGTTTCAACATACTGACGGGACAGACCTATGGGGGTCCAAGCACAGATACGCAGTATTTT
CASSFNILTGQTYGGPSTDTQYF
>NA|NA|TRBJ1-1|TRBV7-8
TGTGCCAGCAGCTTATCAACAGATGAAACTGAAGCTTTCTTT
CASSLSTDETEAFF
>NA|once|TRBJ1-3|TRBV6-5
TGTGCCAGCGTGAGCGATACTGGAAACACCATATATTTT
CASVSDTGNTIYF
>NA|NA|TRBJ2-4|TRBV19
TGTGCCAGTAGTATAGTCGGACTGAACTTAGCCAAAAACATTCAGTACTTC
CASSIVGLNLAKNIQYF
>NA|NA|TRBJ2-5|TRBV7-8
TGTGCCAGCAGCCGCTGGGAGGAGGTAGAGACCCAGTACTTC
CASSRWEEVETQYF
>TRBD1|NA|TRBJ2-7|TRBV19
TGTGCCAGTAGTATGGGGGGACAGGGTCCCCACGAGCAGTACTTC
CASSMGGQGPHEQYF
>TRBD1|once|TRBJ2-4|TRBV5-1
TGCGCCAGCAGCTTAAGACAGGGGGCCGATAACATTCAGTACTTC
CASSLRQGADNIQYF
>TRBD1|NA|TRBJ2-7|TRBV19
TGTGCCAGTAGTATTGGGGACAGGGCCTTCTACGAGCAGTACTTC
CASSIGDRAFYEQYF
>TRBD2|NA|TRBJ2-1|TRBV4-3
TGCGCCAGCAGCCAAGCACTAGCGGGAGCCAAGTTCTTC
CASSQALAGAKFF
>TRBD1|NA|TRBJ2-1|TRBV10-1
TGCGCCAGCAGCTTAGGTTCAGGGGGCGTTAATGAGCAGTTCTTC
CASSLGSGGVNEQFF
>TRBD2|NA|TRBJ2-1|TRBV6-7
TGTGCCAGCAGAGGGACTAGCGGGGGGTCCAATGAGCAGTTCTTC
CASRGTSGGSNEQFF
>TRBD2|NA|TRBJ2-3|TRBV11-1
TGTGCCAGCAGCTTAGATGTAACTAGCGGGGCGGATACGCAGTATTTT
CASSLDVTSGADTQYF
>NA|NA|TRBJ2-3|TRBV27
TGTGCCAGCACCACAGGGGGGGCGAAAGATACGCAGTATTTT
CASTTGGAKDTQYF
>NA|NA|TRBJ1-5|TRBV27
TGTGCCAGCAGTAAAGTAAGGGGTCAGCCCCAGCATTTT
CASSKVRGQPQHF
>TRBD2|NA|TRBJ2-2|TRBV13
TGTGCCAGCGGGTCGACCGAAGCGGGAGCGAACACCGGGGAGCTGTTTTTT
CASGSTEAGANTGELFF
>NA|NA|TRBJ2-7|TRBV9
TGTGCCAGCAGCGGGGGCACCTCCTACGAGCAGTACTTC
CASSGGTSYEQYF
>NA|once|TRBJ1-4|TRBV15
TGTGCCACCAGCAGAGTGTTGGCAGTGACTAATGAAAAACTGTTTTTT
CATSRVLAVTNEKLFF
>TRBD2|NA|TRBJ2-1|TRBV28
TGTGCCAGCAGTACTAGCGGCTCCTACAATGAGCAGTTCTTC
CASSTSGSYNEQFF
>NA|NA|TRBJ2-3|TRBV6-4
TGTGCCAGCAGGGACACTAACACAGATACGCAGTATTTT
CASRDTNTDTQYF
>TRBD1|NA|TRBJ1-1|TRBV28
TGTGCCAGCAGAGGTTCAGGGGGTCGGGAGACTGAAGCTTTCTTT
CASRGSGGRETEAFF
>TRBD2|NA|TRBJ2-1|TRBV7-8
TGTGCCAGCAGCTTAGCCCCGCCCGGGACTAGGAACCACAATGAGCAGTTCTTC
CASSLAPPGTRNHNEQFF
>TRBD2|NA|TRBJ2-5|TRBV15
TGTGCCACCAGCAGAGTTAGCGGGGCACTCCAAGAGACCCAGTACTTC
CATSRVSGALQETQYF
>TRBD1|NA|TRBJ1-4|TRBV4-1
TGCGCCAGCAGCAATCCCGGGACAGGGGGCGAAAAACTGTTTTTT
CASSNPGTGGEKLFF
>TRBD2|NA|TRBJ2-7|TRBV5-5
TGTGCCAGCAGCATGGGACTAGCGAACTACGAGCAGTACTTC
CASSMGLANYEQYF
>TRBD1|NA|TRBJ1-2|TRBV30
TGTGCCTGGAGTGTATTTGGACAGGGGAGTTATGGCTACACCTTC
CAWSVFGQGSYGYTF
>NA|NA|TRBJ2-5|TRBV7-2
TGTGCCAGCAGCTTTAGGAGTTCGGGTAGGGAGACCCAGTACTTC
CASSFRSSGRETQYF
>NA|NA|TRBJ1-3|TRBV20-1
TGCAGTGCTAGTATTGGAAACACCATATATTTT
CSASIGNTIYF
>NA|NA|TRBJ2-5|TRBV28
TGTGCCAGCAGTACGGACAGCCAAGAGACCCAGTACTTC
CASSTDSQETQYF
>TRBD1|NA|TRBJ1-2|TRBV7-9
TGTGCCAGCACCCCCGGACAGGGGGATTTCTATGGCTACACCTTC
CASTPGQGDFYGYTF
>NA|NA|TRBJ1-2|TRBV14
TGTGCCAGCAGCCAAGCTATCTATGGCTACACCTTC
CASSQAIYGYTF
>TRBD2|NA|TRBJ2-3|TRBV6-1
TGTGCCAGCGTAAGACTAGCGGGGAACACAGATACGCAGTATTTT
CASVRLAGNTDTQYF
>TRBD2|once|TRBJ2-3|TRBV6-1
TGTGCCAGCAGACTAGCGGATACGCAGTATTTT
CASRLADTQYF
>TRBD1|NA|TRBJ2-7|TRBV6-6
TGTGCCAGCAGGAGGGACAGGGAGAACGAGCAGTACTTC
CASRRDRENEQYF
>TRBD2|NA|TRBJ2-3|TRBV7-3
TGTGCCAGCAGCAGGACTAGCGGCACAGATACGCAGTATTTT
CASSRTSGTDTQYF
>NA|NA|TRBJ2-7|TRBV5-6
TGTGCCAGCAGCTCCAAGGGTACGGGAGTCGTTGACGAGCAGTACTTC
CASSSKGTGVVDEQYF
>TRBD2|NA|TRBJ2-7|TRBV4-1
TGCGCCAGCAGCCAAGAAAGCGGGAGGGCCAACGAGCAGTACTTC
CASSQESGRANEQYF
>NA|NA|TRBJ1-4|TRBV14
TGTGCCAGCAGCCAAGAATGGGGGGGTCAAAAAAAACTGTTTTTT
CASSQEWGGQKKLFF
>TRBD1|NA|TRBJ1-3|TRBV16
TGTGCCAGCAGTTTTGGGACAGGGTATATACCCTCTGGAAACACCATATATTTT
CASSFGTGYIPSGNTIYF
>NA|NA|TRBJ2-2|TRBV4-2
TGTGCCAGCAGCCAAGATCGGGGGGCCACCGGGGAGCTGTTTTTT
CASSQDRGATGELFF
>NA|NA|TRBJ1-3|TRBV5-5
TGTGCCAGCAGTCGGGGGGTTTCCTCTGGAAACACCATATATTTT
CASSRGVSSGNTIYF
>NA|once|TRBJ1-3|TRBV9
TGTGCCAGCAGCGGGAGGACAGACTCTGGAAACACCATATATTTT
CASSGRTDSGNTIYF
>NA|NA|TRBJ1-5|TRBV6-5
TGTGCCAGCAGTAGGGAGGGAGGTCAGCCCCAGCATTTT
CASSREGGQPQHF
>NA|NA|TRBJ2-7|TRBV7-9
TGTGCCAGCAGCCCACCGGGATACGAGCAGTACTTC
CASSPPGYEQYF
>NA|NA|TRBJ2-1|TRBV7-9
TGTGCCAGCAGCCCCAACGGGATTCCCTACAATGAGCAGTTCTTC
CASSPNGIPYNEQFF
>NA|few|TRBJ2-2|TRBV9
TGTGCCAGCAGCGTAGCAGGGACCGGGGAGCTGTTTTTT
CASSVAGTGELFF
>NA|NA|TRBJ1-1|TRBV28
TGTGCCAGCAGTGAAGAGGTGAACACTGAAGCTTTCTTT
CASSEEVNTEAFF
>NA|NA|TRBJ2-1|TRBV7-6
TGTGCCAGCAGCTTTTACGCGGGAAAGTACAATGAGCAGTTCTTC
CASSFYAGKYNEQFF